This T cell receptor (beta chain) was sequenced in a study of cytomegalovirus exposure and HLA in healthy donors. Study conclusions and caveats: TCR clusters originating in the first cohort tended to co-occur in the roughly 110 validation repertoires, according to a later analysis.

From germline, CDR1 is SGHNT and CDR2 YYREEE (reference sequence). The CDR3 is 15 residues long. V lost 3 bases and J 3 bases, leaving 16 bases between the germline ends. The method was immunoSEQ multiplex PCR; TCRdb's version includes in-frame clones alone and lacks a portion of them. The sample consists of about 180,000 clones, around 84% of them appearing once. In the case of this clone: Its antigen is not known.

This sequence joins TRBV5-4 and TRBJ2-7; possibly TRBD1 for D (7 bases). This clonotype was obtained from a man aged 18 to 30 in good health and CMV-seropositive. The sequenced sample was PBMCs. In DNA form, the CDR3 reads TGTGCCAGCAGCTCCAGGGGGGAAGAGAACTACGAGCAGTACTTC. Translating gives CASSSRGEENYEQYF.